This TCR beta chain was documented in a study of cytomegalovirus exposure and HLA in healthy donors. Study results and limitations: There was a cluster of highly shared sequence variants that was likely a sequencing artifact. Presence/absence analyses assumed roughly uniform sequencing depth across donors, which may not hold.

The germline V gene has CDR1 MNHEY and CDR2 SVGAGI. J gave up 9 bases and V 5 bases, and 12 bases lay outside the gene matches. The CDR3 is 14 amino acids. PCR involved 60 Vbeta and 13 Jbeta primers. Profiled with immunoSEQ multiplex PCR; TCRdb holds only in-frame clones, not every one. Seen in this sample are over 100,000 clones; the ten most common clones hold approximately 1.7%. With regard to this clone: Antigen specificity is unknown.

Sample: PBMCs. The chain links TRBV6-5 to TRBJ2-7; 8 bases are shared with TRBD2. The sequence was obtained from a man aged 18 to 29 in good health and CMV-seronegative. The CDR3 DNA follows: TGTGCCAGCAGTCATACTACCGTAGCGGGAACGCAGTACTTC. Protein: CASSHTTVAGTQYF.